At least ten counts were recorded for the clone carrying this TCR beta chain. Its antigen is currently unknown. TCR beta CDR3 regions were amplified from RNA. A set of HTBI primers served as the primers for a first-round RT-PCR of the TCR CDR3. TCRdb fed the multiplex PCR reads into MiXCR, producing one record per CDR3 protein. Among 250,000 to 300,000 distinct CDR3 sequences listed, roughly 13% were seen once. Hyperthyroidism was newly diagnosed in patients aged 18 to 65 (duration under 2 months). From germline, CDR1 is SEHNR and CDR2 FQNEAQ (reference sequence). This CDR3 has 14 amino acids. Trimming cost V 3 bases and J 5 bases, with 13 bases left between them. The data stem from a study of T cells in Graves' hyperthyroidism and ophthalmopathy. Study-level results: Median prediction lead before ophthalmopathy onset was 5 to 7 months with the model. Most thyroid clonotypes with frequency above 0.001 were detected in blood.

V gene TRBV7-9 combines with J gene TRBJ1-2, with D possibly being TRBD1 (6 bases). The source of this sequence is a woman aged 40 to 49 with Graves' hyperthyroidism. Sequencing used blood. CDR3 in amino acids: CASSLSTGQYGYTF. The CDR3 nucleotides read TGTGCCAGCAGCTTGTCCACAGGGCAGTATGGCTACACCTTC.